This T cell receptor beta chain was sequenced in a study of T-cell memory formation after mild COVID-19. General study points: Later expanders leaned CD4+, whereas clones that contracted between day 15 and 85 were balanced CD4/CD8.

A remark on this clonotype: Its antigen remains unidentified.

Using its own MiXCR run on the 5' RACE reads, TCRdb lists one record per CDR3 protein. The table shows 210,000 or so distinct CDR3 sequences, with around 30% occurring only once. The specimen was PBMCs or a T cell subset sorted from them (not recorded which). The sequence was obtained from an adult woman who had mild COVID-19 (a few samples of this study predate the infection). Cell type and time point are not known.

The DNA for the CDR3 is TGCGCCAGCAGCCAAGTGGGACAACAAGAGACCCAGTACTTC. Translation gives CASSQVGQQETQYF. The rearrangement uses TRBV4-1 and TRBJ2-5; possibly TRBD1 for D (6 bases). Germline V gene data show CDR1 as MGHRA and CDR2 as YSYEKL. Trimming stripped 1 base from V and 2 bases from J, with 8 bases between. This CDR3 comprises 14 residues.